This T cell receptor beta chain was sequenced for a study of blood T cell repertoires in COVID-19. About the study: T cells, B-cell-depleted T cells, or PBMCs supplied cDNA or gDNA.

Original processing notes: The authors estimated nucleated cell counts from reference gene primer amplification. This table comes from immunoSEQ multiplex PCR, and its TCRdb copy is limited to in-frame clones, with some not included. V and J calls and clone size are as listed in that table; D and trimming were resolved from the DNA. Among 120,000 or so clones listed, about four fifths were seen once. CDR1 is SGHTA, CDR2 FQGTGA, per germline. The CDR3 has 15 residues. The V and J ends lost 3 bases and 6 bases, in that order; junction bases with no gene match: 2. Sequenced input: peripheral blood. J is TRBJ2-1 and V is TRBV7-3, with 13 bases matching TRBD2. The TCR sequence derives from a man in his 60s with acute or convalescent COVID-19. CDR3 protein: CASSLGTSGTNEQFF. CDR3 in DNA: TGTGCCAGCAGCTTGGGGACTAGCGGGACCAATGAGCAGTTCTTC.